The source of this TCR beta chain is a study of cytomegalovirus exposure and HLA in healthy donors. Amplification used 60 Vbeta primers and 13 Jbeta primers. Clones were read by immunoSEQ multiplex PCR, and TCRdb kept only the in-frame ones, dropping some. This sample carries some 180,000 clones, approximately 70% of them seen once, and the ten largest clones take about 1.7%. About this clone: The same CDR3 is also encoded by other DNA sequences in this sample.

The CDR3 covers 14 residues. Trimming at V came to 0 bases and at J to 0 bases, leaving 0 bases not matched to a gene. Germline V gives CDR1 SGHRS, CDR2 YFSETQ. The sample taken for sequencing was PBMCs. The rearrangement uses TRBV5-1 and TRBJ2-7; 7 bases line up with TRBD1. The sequence came from a woman aged 25 to 39 in good health and CMV-seronegative. The CDR3 sequence is CASSLDRGSYEQYF. CDR3 coding DNA: TGCGCCAGCAGCTTGGACAGGGGCTCCTACGAGCAGTACTTC.